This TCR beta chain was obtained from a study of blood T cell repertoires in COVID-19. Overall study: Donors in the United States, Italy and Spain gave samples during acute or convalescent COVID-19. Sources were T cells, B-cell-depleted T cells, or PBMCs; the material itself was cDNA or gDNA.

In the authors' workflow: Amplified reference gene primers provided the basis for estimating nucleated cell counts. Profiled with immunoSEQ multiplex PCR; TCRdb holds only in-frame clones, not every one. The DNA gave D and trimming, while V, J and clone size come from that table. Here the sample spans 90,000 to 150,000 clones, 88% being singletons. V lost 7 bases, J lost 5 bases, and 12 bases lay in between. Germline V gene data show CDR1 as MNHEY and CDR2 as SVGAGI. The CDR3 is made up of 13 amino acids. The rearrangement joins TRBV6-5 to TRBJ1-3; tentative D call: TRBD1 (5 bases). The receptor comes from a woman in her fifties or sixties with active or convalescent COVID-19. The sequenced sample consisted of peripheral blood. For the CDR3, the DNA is TGTGCCAGCACCACGGGGGATAGAAACACCATATATTTT. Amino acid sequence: CASTTGDRNTIYF.